Listed below are T cell receptor beta chains from one sample, sequenced in a study of blood T cell repertoires in COVID-19. The protocol was immunoSEQ multiplex PCR, while the TCRdb copy is restricted to in-frame clones and leaves out a portion. The sample lists around 12,000 clones; roughly 93% were seen once. Sequencing was done on a sample of peripheral blood. These receptors came from a human donor in a cohort sampled during active COVID-19. Both conserved end residues are part of each CDR3. D genes are given only for firm matches. Rows give clone size only sometimes, using once, few, many, or a class for an expanded clone.

CDR3 protein | CDR3 DNA | J gene | V gene | D gene | clone size
CASRGGQGRTGELFF | TGTGCCAGCAGAGGCGGACAGGGAAGAACCGGGGAGCTGTTTTTT | TRBJ2-2 | TRBV6-5 | TRBD1 | -
CASSLRGPSGNSNQPQHF | TGTGCCAGCAGTTTAAGGGGGCCGTCGGGGAATAGCAATCAGCCCCAGCATTTT | TRBJ1-5 | TRBV27 | TRBD1 | -
CASSYTRQRGTDTQYF | TGTGCCAGCAGTTACACCCGGCAGAGGGGGACAGATACGCAGTATTTT | TRBJ2-3 | TRBV6-5 | - | -
CASSLGQGVNQPQHF | TGTGCCAGCAGCTTGGGACAGGGGGTCAATCAGCCCCAGCATTTT | TRBJ1-5 | TRBV5-6 | TRBD1 | -
CASSFYLQGANEQFF | TGTGCCAGCAGTTTTTACCTTCAGGGGGCGAATGAGCAGTTCTTC | TRBJ2-1 | TRBV28 | TRBD1 | -
CASSGQGNTGELFF | TGTGCCAGCTCAGGACAGGGGAACACCGGGGAGCTGTTTTTT | TRBJ2-2 | TRBV18 | TRBD1 | once
CSATHGTGIGYTF | TGCAGCGCTACACACGGGACAGGGATCGGCTACACCTTC | TRBJ1-2 | TRBV29-1 | TRBD1 | -
CASSLQRPETQYF | TGTGCCAGCAGTTTACAGAGGCCAGAGACCCAGTACTTC | TRBJ2-5 | TRBV28 | - | -
CSARGQGFNQPQHF | TGCAGCGCACGAGGACAGGGGTTCAATCAGCCCCAGCATTTT | TRBJ1-5 | TRBV29-1 | TRBD1 | few
CAISDREYQETQYF | TGTGCCATCAGTGATAGGGAGTACCAAGAGACCCAGTACTTC | TRBJ2-5 | TRBV10-3 | - | -
CASSFGQGAYGYTF | TGTGCCAGCAGTTTTGGACAGGGGGCGTATGGCTACACCTTC | TRBJ1-2 | TRBV27 | TRBD1 | -
CASSYPQGYQPQHF | TGTGCCAGCAGTTACCCGCAGGGCTATCAGCCCCAGCATTTT | TRBJ1-5 | TRBV6-2/TRBV6-3 | - | -
CSASQDSTGELFF | TGCAGTGCTAGTCAAGACAGCACCGGGGAGCTGTTTTTT | TRBJ2-2 | TRBV20-1 | - | -
CASSLSAQGGETQYF | TGTGCCAGCAGTTTATCGGCGCAGGGTGGAGAGACCCAGTACTTC | TRBJ2-5 | TRBV27 | - | -
CASSHTAGELFF | TGTGCCAGCAGCCATACGGCCGGGGAGCTGTTTTTT | TRBJ2-2 | TRBV3-1/TRBV3-2 | - | -
CASSYPSGRVSYEQYF | TGTGCCAGCAGTTACCCCAGCGGGAGGGTTTCCTACGAGCAGTACTTC | TRBJ2-7 | TRBV6-2/TRBV6-3 | TRBD2 | -
CASSLSFLPAVYEQYF | TGTGCCAGCAGTTTATCCTTCCTACCGGCGGTCTACGAGCAGTACTTC | TRBJ2-7 | TRBV27 | - | -
CASSPTTGGDNSPLHF | TGTGCCAGCAGCCCTACTACAGGGGGCGATAATTCACCCCTCCACTTT | TRBJ1-6 | TRBV28 | TRBD1 | -
CASSLDGSSQPQHF | TGTGCCAGCAGCTTAGACGGTAGCAGTCAGCCCCAGCATTTT | TRBJ1-5 | TRBV11-2 | - | few
CASSQGVKETQYF | TGTGCCAGCAGCCAGGGGGTTAAAGAGACCCAGTACTTC | TRBJ2-5 | TRBV5-6 | TRBD1 | -
CAWSVGGSSYEQYF | TGTGCCTGGAGTGTTGGAGGGAGCTCCTACGAGCAGTACTTC | TRBJ2-7 | TRBV30 | - | -
CASYSTAGNTEAFF | TGTGCCAGCTACTCTACGGCGGGGAACACTGAAGCTTTCTTT | TRBJ1-1 | TRBV7-2 | - | -
CASSRNRATNEKLFF | TGTGCCAGCAGTAGAAACAGGGCAACTAATGAAAAACTGTTTTTT | TRBJ1-4 | TRBV27 | - | -
CSASSGQGTRGYTF | TGCAGTGCTAGTTCTGGACAGGGGACTCGTGGCTACACCTTC | TRBJ1-2 | TRBV20-1 | TRBD1 | -
CASRSTRSSDTQYF | TGTGCCAGCAGATCAACCCGGAGTTCAGATACGCAGTATTTT | TRBJ2-3 | TRBV7-9 | - | once
CASSILSGELFF | TGTGCCAGCAGTATCCTGTCCGGGGAGCTGTTTTTT | TRBJ2-2 | TRBV28 | - | -
CASSPQLNYGYTF | TGTGCCAGCAGTCCTCAGTTAAACTATGGCTACACCTTC | TRBJ1-2 | TRBV27 | - | -
CASSLDRGLKQVPRRELFF | TGTGCCAGCAGCTTAGATCGAGGCCTTAAACAGGTCCCCCGCCGGGAGCTGTTTTTT | TRBJ2-2 | TRBV7-9 | - | few
CASSERFGTSLYNEQFF | TGTGCCAGCAGTGAACGTTTCGGGACTAGCTTATACAATGAGCAGTTCTTC | TRBJ2-1 | TRBV6-1 | TRBD2 | -
CASSEFDRAQETQYF | TGTGCCAGCAGTGAGTTTGACAGGGCACAAGAGACCCAGTACTTC | TRBJ2-5 | TRBV6-1 | TRBD1 | -
CASSLGLGADTQYF | TGTGCCAGCAGCTTAGGTCTGGGCGCAGATACGCAGTATTTT | TRBJ2-3 | TRBV11-3 | - | -
CATRNTGGAKAEQFF | TGTGCCACCAGGAATACAGGGGGCGCTAAGGCCGAGCAGTTCTTC | TRBJ2-1 | TRBV24-1 | TRBD1 | once
CAREGAGRNEQFF | TGTGCCAGAGAGGGGGCCGGTCGCAATGAGCAGTTCTTC | TRBJ2-1 | TRBV7-9 | TRBD1 | -
CAVHSTAPGGTDTQYF | TGTGCCGTCCATAGTACCGCCCCGGGAGGCACAGATACGCAGTATTTT | TRBJ2-3 | TRBV7-9 | - | -
CASSFRIPQETQYF | TGTGCCAGCAGCTTCAGGATACCGCAAGAGACCCAGTACTTC | TRBJ2-5 | TRBV5-4 | - | -
CASSSLSGANVLTF | TGTGCCAGCAGCTCCCTCTCTGGGGCCAACGTCCTGACTTTC | TRBJ2-6 | TRBV3-1/TRBV3-2 | - | -
CASSDRPGETSGELFF | TGCGCCAGCAGTGACCGTCCCGGGGAAACCTCCGGGGAGCTGTTTTTT | TRBJ2-2 | TRBV10-1 | - | -
CSVVPSVLGNEQFF | TGCAGCGTGGTTCCTAGCGTACTAGGCAATGAGCAGTTCTTC | TRBJ2-1 | TRBV29-1 | - | -
CATSRSTVSTDTQYF | TGTGCCACCAGCAGATCGACAGTGAGCACAGATACGCAGTATTTT | TRBJ2-3 | TRBV15 | - | -
CASSTGQGAIEAFF | TGCGCCAGCAGCACAGGACAGGGGGCGATTGAAGCTTTCTTT | TRBJ1-1 | TRBV4-1 | TRBD1 | -
CASRSSFHEQYF | TGTGCCAGCAGATCTAGCTTCCACGAGCAGTACTTC | TRBJ2-7 | TRBV2 | - | few
CARRAGANTGELFF | TGTGCCAGGCGGGCAGGGGCGAACACCGGGGAGCTGTTTTTT | TRBJ2-2 | TRBV6-6 | - | -
CASSLDRGQTEAFF | TGTGCCAGCAGCCTGGACAGGGGGCAGACTGAAGCTTTCTTT | TRBJ1-1 | TRBV7-8 | TRBD1 | -
CASSQDSASGGTKQFF | TGTGCCAGCAGCCAAGATTCGGCTAGCGGGGGGACGAAGCAGTTCTTC | TRBJ2-1 | TRBV4-2 | TRBD2 | -
CASSLGGTTTGNTEAFF | TGCGCCAGCAGCTTGGGGGGGACGACGACAGGAAACACTGAAGCTTTCTTT | TRBJ1-1 | TRBV5-1 | - | -
CASSTPTGLFGYTF | TGTGCCAGCAGTACCCCGACAGGGCTTTTTGGCTACACCTTC | TRBJ1-2 | TRBV28 | TRBD1 | -
CAISELGGRSSKNIQYF | TGTGCCATCAGTGAACTTGGCGGGAGATCTAGCAAAAACATTCAGTACTTC | TRBJ2-4 | TRBV10-3 | TRBD2 | -
CASRGGGRETQYF | TGTGCAAGCCGCGGGGGGGGTAGAGAGACCCAGTACTTC | TRBJ2-5 | TRBV6-5 | TRBD2 | -
CASSFGTGGNQPQHF | TGTGCCAGCAGTTTCGGGACAGGGGGGAATCAGCCCCAGCATTTT | TRBJ1-5 | TRBV27 | TRBD1 | -
CASSFGEVSNQPQHF | TGTGCCAGCAGCTTCGGAGAGGTTAGCAATCAGCCCCAGCATTTT | TRBJ1-5 | TRBV5-8 | - | -
CASSIDKMTYNQPQHF | TGTGCCAGTAGTATAGATAAGATGACATATAATCAGCCCCAGCATTTT | TRBJ1-5 | TRBV19 | - | -
CASSLDRRNEQFF | TGCGCCAGCAGCCTGGACAGGCGGAATGAGCAGTTCTTC | TRBJ2-1 | TRBV5-1 | TRBD1 | -
CASTEGAGYNSPLHF | TGTGCCAGCACGGAGGGGGCCGGTTATAATTCACCCCTCCACTTT | TRBJ1-6 | TRBV6-4 | TRBD1 | -
CATSAGTVNSPLHF | TGTGCCACCAGCGCAGGGACAGTTAATTCACCCCTCCACTTT | TRBJ1-6 | TRBV24-1 | TRBD1 | -
CASGTKGVNEKLFF | TGTGCCAGCGGGACTAAGGGGGTGAACGAAAAACTGTTTTTT | TRBJ1-4 | TRBV6-5 | - | -
CASRRTEHNQPQHF | TGTGCCAGCAGGAGGACAGAACACAATCAGCCCCAGCATTTT | TRBJ1-5 | TRBV27 | - | -
CASSLRGQLGSGNTIYF | TGCGCCAGCAGCTTGAGGGGACAGCTCGGCTCTGGAAACACCATATATTTT | TRBJ1-3 | TRBV5-1 | TRBD1 | -
CASSVGLSNEQFF | TGTGCCAGCAGCGTGGGACTCAGCAATGAGCAGTTCTTC | TRBJ2-1 | TRBV9 | - | -
CASSFSRETQYF | TGTGCCAGCAGCTTCAGCAGGGAGACCCAGTACTTC | TRBJ2-5 | TRBV7-2 | - | -